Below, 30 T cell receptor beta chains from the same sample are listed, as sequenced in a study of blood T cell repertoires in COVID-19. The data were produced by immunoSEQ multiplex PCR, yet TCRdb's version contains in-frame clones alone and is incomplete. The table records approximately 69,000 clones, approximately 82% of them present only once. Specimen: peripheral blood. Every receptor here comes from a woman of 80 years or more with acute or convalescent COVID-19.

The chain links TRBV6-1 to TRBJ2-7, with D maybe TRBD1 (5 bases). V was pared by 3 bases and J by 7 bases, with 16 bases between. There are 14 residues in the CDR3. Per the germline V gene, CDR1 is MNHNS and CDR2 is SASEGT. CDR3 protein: CASSESAGWGEQYF. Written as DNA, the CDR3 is TGTGCCAGCAGTGAGTCGGCAGGGTGGGGAGAGCAGTACTTC.

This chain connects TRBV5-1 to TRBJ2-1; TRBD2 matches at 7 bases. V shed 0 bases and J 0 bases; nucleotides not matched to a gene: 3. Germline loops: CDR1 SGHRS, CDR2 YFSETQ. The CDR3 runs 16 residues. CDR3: CASSLGRGSSYNEQFF. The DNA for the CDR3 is TGCGCCAGCAGCTTGGGTCGCGGGAGCTCCTACAATGAGCAGTTCTTC. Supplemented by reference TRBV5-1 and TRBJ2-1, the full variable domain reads KAGVTQTPRYLIKTRGQQVTLSCSPISGHRSVSWYQQTPGQGLQFLFEYFSETQRNKGNFPGRFSGRQFSNSRSEMNVSTLELGDSALYLCASSLGRGSSYNEQFFGPGTRLTVL.

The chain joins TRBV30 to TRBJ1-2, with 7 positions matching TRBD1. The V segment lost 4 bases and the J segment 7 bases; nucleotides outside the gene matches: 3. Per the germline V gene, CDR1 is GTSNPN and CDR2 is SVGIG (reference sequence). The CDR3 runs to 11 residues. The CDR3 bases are TGTGCCTGGACATCAGGGGGTGGCTACACCTTC. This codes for CAWTSGGGYTF.

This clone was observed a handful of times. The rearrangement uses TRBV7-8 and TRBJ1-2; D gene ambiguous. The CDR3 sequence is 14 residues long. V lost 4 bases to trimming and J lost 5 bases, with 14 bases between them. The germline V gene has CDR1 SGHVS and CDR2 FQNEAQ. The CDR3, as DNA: TGTGCCAGCAGCTACGACGTGCGGAAATATGGCTACACCTTC. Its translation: CASSYDVRKYGYTF. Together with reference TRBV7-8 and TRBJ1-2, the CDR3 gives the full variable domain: GAGVSQSPRYKVAKRGQDVALRCDPISGHVSLFWYQQALGQGPEFLTYFQNEAQLDKSGLPSDRFFAERPEGSVSTLKIQRTQQEDSAVYLCASSYDVRKYGYTFGSGTRLTVV.

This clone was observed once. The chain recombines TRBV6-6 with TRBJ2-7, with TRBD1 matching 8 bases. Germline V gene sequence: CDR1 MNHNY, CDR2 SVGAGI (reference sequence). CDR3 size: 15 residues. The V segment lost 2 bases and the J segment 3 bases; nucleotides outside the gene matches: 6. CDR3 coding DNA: TGTGCCAGCAGTTACAGGGGACAGGTTAACTACGAGCAGTACTTC. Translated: CASSYRGQVNYEQYF.

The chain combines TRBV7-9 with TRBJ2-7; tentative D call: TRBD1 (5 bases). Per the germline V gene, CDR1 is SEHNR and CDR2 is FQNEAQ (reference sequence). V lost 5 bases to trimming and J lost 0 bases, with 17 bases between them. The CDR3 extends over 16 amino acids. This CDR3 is CASSDRRTHRSYEQYF. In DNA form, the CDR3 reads TGTGCCAGCAGCGACAGACGGACACACCGCTCCTACGAGCAGTACTTC.

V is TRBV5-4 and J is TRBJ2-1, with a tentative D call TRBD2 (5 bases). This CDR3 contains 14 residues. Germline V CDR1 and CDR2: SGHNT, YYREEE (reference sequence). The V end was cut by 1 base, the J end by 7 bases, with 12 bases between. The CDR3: CASSLWWETNEQFF. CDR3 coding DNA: TGTGCCAGCAGCTTGTGGTGGGAGACTAATGAGCAGTTCTTC.

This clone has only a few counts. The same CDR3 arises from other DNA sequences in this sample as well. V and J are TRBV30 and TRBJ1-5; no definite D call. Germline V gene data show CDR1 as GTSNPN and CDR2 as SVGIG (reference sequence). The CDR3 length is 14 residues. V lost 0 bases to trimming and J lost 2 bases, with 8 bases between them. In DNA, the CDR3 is TGTGCCTGGAGTGTACGGGGTGGCAATCAGCCCCAGCATTTT. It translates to CAWSVRGGNQPQHF.

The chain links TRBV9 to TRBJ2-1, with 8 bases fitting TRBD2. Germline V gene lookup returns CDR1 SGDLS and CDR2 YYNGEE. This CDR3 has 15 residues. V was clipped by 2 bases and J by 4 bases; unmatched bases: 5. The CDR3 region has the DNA TGTGCCAGCAGCGTCGGAAGCGGGGGATACAATGAGCAGTTCTTC. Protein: CASSVGSGGYNEQFF.

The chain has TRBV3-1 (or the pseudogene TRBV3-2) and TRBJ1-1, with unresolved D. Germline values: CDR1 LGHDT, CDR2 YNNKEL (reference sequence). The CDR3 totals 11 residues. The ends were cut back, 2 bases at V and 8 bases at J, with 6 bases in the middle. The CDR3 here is CASSQLQEAFF. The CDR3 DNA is TGTGCCAGCAGCCAACTCCAGGAAGCTTTCTTT.

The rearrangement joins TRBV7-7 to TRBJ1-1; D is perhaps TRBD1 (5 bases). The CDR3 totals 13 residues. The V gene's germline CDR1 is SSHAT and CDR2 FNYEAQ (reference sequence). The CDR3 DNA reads TGTGCTAGCTCGAAGTGGGGGGACACTGAAGCTTTCTTT. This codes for CASSKWGDTEAFF.

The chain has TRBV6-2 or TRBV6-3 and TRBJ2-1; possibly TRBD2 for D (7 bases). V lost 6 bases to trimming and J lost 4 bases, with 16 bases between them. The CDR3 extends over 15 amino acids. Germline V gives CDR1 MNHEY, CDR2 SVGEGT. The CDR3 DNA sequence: TGTGCCAGCAGCCAAACGGGGGGCGGATACAATGAGCAGTTCTTC. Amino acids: CASSQTGGGYNEQFF.

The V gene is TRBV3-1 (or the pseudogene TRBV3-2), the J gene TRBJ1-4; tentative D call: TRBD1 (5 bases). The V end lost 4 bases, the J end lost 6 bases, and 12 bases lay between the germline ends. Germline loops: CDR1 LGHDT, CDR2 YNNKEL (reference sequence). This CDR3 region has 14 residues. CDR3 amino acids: CASSPLGGDEKLFF. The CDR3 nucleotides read TGTGCCAGCAGCCCATTGGGGGGTGATGAAAAACTGTTTTTT.

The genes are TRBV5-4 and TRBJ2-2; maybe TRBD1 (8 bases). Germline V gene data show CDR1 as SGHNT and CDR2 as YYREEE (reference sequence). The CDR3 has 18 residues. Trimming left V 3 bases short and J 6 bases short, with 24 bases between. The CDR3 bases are TGTGCCAGCAGCTCCGGACTAGGACAGGGAGTCTCGGCCGGGGAGCTGTTTTTT. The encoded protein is CASSSGLGQGVSAGELFF.

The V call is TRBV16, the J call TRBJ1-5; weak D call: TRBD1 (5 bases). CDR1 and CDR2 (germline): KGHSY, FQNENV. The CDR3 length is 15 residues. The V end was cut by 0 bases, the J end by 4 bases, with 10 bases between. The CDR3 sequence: CASSQSVTANQPQHF. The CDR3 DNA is TGTGCCAGCAGCCAATCGGTGACAGCTAATCAGCCCCAGCATTTT.

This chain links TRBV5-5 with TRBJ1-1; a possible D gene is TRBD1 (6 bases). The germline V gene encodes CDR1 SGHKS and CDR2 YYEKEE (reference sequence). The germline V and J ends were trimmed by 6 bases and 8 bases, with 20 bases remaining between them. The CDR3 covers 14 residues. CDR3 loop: CASIALQGLTEAFF. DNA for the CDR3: TGTGCCAGCATCGCTTTGCAGGGGTTGACGGAAGCTTTCTTT.

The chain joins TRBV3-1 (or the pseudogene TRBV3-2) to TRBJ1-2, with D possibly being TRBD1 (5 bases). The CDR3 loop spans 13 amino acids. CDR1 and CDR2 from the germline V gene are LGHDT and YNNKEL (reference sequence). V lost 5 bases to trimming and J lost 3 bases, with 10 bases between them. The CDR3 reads CASSLDSHYGYTF. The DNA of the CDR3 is TGTGCCAGCAGCTTAGACAGTCACTATGGCTACACCTTC.

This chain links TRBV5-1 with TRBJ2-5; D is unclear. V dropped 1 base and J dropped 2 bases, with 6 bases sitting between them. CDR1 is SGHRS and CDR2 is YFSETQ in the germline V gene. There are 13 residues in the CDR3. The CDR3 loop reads CASSLMSQETQYF. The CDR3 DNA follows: TGCGCCAGCAGCTTGATGAGTCAAGAGACCCAGTACTTC.

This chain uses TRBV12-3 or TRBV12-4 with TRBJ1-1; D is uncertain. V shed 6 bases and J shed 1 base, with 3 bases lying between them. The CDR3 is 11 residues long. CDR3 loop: CASSRNTEAFF. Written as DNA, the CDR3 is TGTGCCAGCAGCCGGAACACTGAAGCTTTCTTT.

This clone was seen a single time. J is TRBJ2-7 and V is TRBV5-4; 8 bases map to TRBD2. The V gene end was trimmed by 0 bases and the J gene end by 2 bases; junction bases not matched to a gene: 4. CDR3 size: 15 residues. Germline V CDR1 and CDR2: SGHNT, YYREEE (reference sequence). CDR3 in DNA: TGTGCCAGCAGCTTGGGGAGCGGGGGAACCTACGAGCAGTACTTC. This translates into CASSLGSGGTYEQYF.

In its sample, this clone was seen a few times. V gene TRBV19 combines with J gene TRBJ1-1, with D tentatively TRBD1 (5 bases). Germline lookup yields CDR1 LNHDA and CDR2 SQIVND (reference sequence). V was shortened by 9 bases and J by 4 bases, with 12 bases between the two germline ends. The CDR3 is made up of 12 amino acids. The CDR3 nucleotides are TGTGCCAGCTACAGGTTCGGCACTGAAGCTTTCTTT. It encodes CASYRFGTEAFF.

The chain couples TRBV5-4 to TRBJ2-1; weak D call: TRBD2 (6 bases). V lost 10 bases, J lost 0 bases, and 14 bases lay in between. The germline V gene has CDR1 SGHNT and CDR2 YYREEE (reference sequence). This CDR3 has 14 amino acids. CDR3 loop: CAGVSGSSYNEQFF. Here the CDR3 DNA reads TGTGCCGGAGTTAGCGGTAGCTCCTACAATGAGCAGTTCTTC. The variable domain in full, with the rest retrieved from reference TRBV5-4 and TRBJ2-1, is ETGVTQSPTHLIKTRGQQVTLRCSSQSGHNTVSWYQQALGQGPQFIFQYYREEENGRGNFPPRFSGLQFPNYSSELNVNALELDDSALYLCAGVSGSSYNEQFFGPGTRLTVL.

The CDR3 loop is CASSKSVSSYNEQFF. The CDR3 bases are TGTGCCAGTAGTAAATCTGTTAGCTCCTACAATGAGCAGTTCTTC. J is TRBJ2-1 and V is TRBV19; D gene unclear. This CDR3 spans 15 amino acids. Germline lookup yields CDR1 LNHDA and CDR2 SQIVND (reference sequence). V was shortened by 4 bases and J by 0 bases, with 10 bases between the two germline ends.

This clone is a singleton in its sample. The CDR3 loop reads CASSQQDRGDIYEQYF. Here the CDR3 DNA reads TGTGCCAGCAGCCAACAAGACCGGGGGGACATATACGAGCAGTACTTC. The genes are TRBV4-2 and TRBJ2-7; tentative D call: TRBD2 (7 bases). V was shortened by 2 bases and J by 4 bases, with 18 bases between the two germline ends. This CDR3 comprises 16 residues. Germline CDR1 is LGHNA and CDR2 is YNFKEQ.

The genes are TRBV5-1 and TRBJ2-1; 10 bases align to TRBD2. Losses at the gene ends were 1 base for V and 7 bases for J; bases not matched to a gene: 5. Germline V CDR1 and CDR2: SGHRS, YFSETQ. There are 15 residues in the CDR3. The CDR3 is CASSLFPSGSNEQFF. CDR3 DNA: TGCGCCAGCAGCTTGTTTCCTAGCGGGAGTAATGAGCAGTTCTTC.

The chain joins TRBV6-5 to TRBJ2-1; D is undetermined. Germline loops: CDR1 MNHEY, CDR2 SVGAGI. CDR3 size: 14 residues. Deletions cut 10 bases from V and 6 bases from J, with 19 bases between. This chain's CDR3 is CATKRPGFVNEQFF. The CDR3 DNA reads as TGTGCCACCAAACGGCCCGGGTTTGTCAATGAGCAGTTCTTC.

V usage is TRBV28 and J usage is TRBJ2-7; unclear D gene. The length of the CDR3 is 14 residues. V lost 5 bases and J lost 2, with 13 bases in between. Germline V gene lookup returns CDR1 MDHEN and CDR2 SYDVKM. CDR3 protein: CASSPGPQPYEQYF. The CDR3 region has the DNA TGTGCCAGCAGTCCTGGGCCTCAACCCTACGAGCAGTACTTC.

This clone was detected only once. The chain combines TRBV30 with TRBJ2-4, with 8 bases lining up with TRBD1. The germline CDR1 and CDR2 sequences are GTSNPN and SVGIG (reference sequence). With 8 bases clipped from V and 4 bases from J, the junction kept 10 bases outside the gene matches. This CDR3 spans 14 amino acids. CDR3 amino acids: CAGSTGTGKNIQYF. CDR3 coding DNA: TGTGCCGGTTCGACGGGGACAGGTAAAAACATTCAGTACTTC.

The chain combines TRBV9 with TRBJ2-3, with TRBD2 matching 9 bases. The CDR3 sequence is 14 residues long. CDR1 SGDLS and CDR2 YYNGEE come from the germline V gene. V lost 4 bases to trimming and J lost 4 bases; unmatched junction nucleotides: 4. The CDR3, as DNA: TGTGCCAGCAGCCAAGCGGGGGGCCCAGATACGCAGTATTTT. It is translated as CASSQAGGPDTQYF.

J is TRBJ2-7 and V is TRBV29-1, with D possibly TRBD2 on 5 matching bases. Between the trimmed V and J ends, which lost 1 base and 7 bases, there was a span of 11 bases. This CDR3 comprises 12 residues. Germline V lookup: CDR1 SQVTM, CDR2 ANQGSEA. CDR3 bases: TGCAGCGTTGAAGTTCCCCGAGGGGAGCAGTACTTC. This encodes CSVEVPRGEQYF.